The T cell receptor beta chain under discussion was sequenced for a study of blood T cells in healthy people across ages. The CDR3 has 16 residues. Germline V gene lookup returns CDR1 LGHNA and CDR2 YSLEER. PCR was performed a second time for about 7 to 11 cycles using a sample-barcoded 5' primer and a J-beta primer mix. TCRdb re-derived calls from the 5' RACE reads in MiXCR, one entry per CDR3 protein. The sample holds 800,000 or so distinct CDR3 sequences, around 25% seen once. The same specimen was also included in a second study, on T cells of mothers and their children. According to that study: Five to seven children, together with their three healthy Caucasian mothers, made up the donors. Sample barcodes and 2-4 random nucleotides were added by the M1S primer of the second PCR.

Sequenced input: blood. The receptor was isolated from a boy younger than 18 in good health. The chain recombines TRBV4-3 with TRBJ2-1; TRBD2 matches 9 bases. With the DNA end fitting TRBJ2-7 better, the J assignment may be wrong. Here the CDR3 DNA reads TGCGCCAGCAGCCAAGACCATATGCTAGCGGGAAACGAGCAGTACTTC. Protein product: CASSQDHMLAGNEQYF.